This TCR beta chain was sequenced for a study of cytomegalovirus exposure and HLA in healthy donors. General study findings and limits: The investigators catalogued 150 to 200 TCR beta chains as cytomegalovirus-associated.

The J segment lost 6 bases and the V segment lost 1 base, leaving 3 bases of the junction unmatched. Germline lookup yields CDR1 SEHNR and CDR2 FQNEAQ (reference sequence). The CDR3 is 15 amino acids. The assay was immunoSEQ multiplex PCR, and TCRdb's table has in-frame clones only and misses some. The top ten hold about 9.9% of the sample, which has 140,000 or so clones, 89% seen once. To note about this clone: As yet, its antigen is unknown.

The chain joins TRBV7-9 to TRBJ1-5; 10 bases map to TRBD1. Sequencing was done on a sample of PBMCs. The receptor's source is a woman under 30 in good health and CMV-seropositive. CDR3 region: CASSLEGQGTQPQHF. CDR3 nucleotides: TGTGCCAGCAGCTTAGAGGGACAGGGGACTCAGCCCCAGCATTTT.